The entry below describes one T cell receptor beta chain. Its matching antigen is unknown. The V gene's germline CDR1 is DFQATT and CDR2 SNEGSKA (reference sequence). The CDR3 consists of 8 residues. The sample is drawn from a study of T cells in localized non-small cell lung cancer. Whole-study findings and limits: Sequencing, confined to only one tumor region, leaves heterogeneity possible. There was an association of higher blood T cell density with longer overall survival. Median detection of top 100 tumor clones in adjacent lung was around 60 clones. Compared with tumor, uninvolved adjacent lung displayed greater T cell clonality, ranking highest overall.

TCRdb keeps only in-frame clones here, not all; method: immunoSEQ multiplex PCR. The sample holds 35,000 to 50,000 clones, more than 75% seen once. The chain has TRBV20-1 and TRBJ2-7; unclear D gene. This receptor was identified in a man between 40 and 69 years old with stage I lung adenocarcinoma. Source: peripheral blood, taken before any cancer treatment. The CDR3 DNA reads TGCAGGCTGTGGGAGCAGTACTTC. The encoded protein is CRLWEQYF.